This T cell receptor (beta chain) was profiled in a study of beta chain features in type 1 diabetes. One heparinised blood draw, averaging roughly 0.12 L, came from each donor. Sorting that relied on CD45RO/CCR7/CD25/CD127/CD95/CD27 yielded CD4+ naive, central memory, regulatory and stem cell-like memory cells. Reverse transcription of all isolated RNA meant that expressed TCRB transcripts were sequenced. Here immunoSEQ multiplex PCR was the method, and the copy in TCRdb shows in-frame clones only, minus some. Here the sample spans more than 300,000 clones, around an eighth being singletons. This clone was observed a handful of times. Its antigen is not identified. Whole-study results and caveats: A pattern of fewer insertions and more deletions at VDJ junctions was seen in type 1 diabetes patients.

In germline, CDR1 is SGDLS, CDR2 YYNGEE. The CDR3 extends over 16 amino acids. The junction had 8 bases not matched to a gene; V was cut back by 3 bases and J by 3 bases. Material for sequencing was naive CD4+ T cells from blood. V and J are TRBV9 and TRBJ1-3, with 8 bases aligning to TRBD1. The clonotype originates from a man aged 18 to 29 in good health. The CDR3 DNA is TGTGCCAGCAGCGCCCGACAGGGGCCTGTTGGAAACACCATATATTTT. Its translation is CASSARQGPVGNTIYF. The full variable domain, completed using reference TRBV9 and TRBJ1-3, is DSGVTQTPKHLITATGQRVTLRCSPRSGDLSVYWYQQSLDQGLQFLIQYYNGEERAKGNILERFSAQQFPDLHSELNLSSLELGDSALYFCASSARQGPVGNTIYFGEGSWLTVV.